The rows below give T cell receptor beta chains drawn from one sample of a study of blood T cell repertoires in COVID-19. TCRdb keeps only in-frame clones here, not all; method: immunoSEQ multiplex PCR. The data show fewer than 250,000 clones, with roughly 90% seen just once and 0.7% to 0.95% held by the top ten. The sequenced sample was peripheral blood. Receptors were obtained from a woman in her 70s with acute or convalescent COVID-19. The CDR3 runs from the conserved cysteine through the conserved F or W. The D gene is left open where the match is weak. Rows give clone size only sometimes, using once, few, many, or a class for an expanded clone.

NA	TRBV2	TRBJ2-2	NA	CASSETGNTGELFF	TGTGCCAGCAGTGAAACCGGGAACACCGGGGAGCTGTTTTTT
NA	TRBV5-1	TRBJ1-2	TRBD1	CASSAGTGREYGYTF	TGCGCCAGCAGCGCCGGGACAGGGAGGGAGTATGGCTACACCTTC
NA	TRBV15	TRBJ2-5	TRBD2	CATSRVVGLAGKETQYF	TGTGCCACCAGCAGGGTCGTGGGACTAGCGGGAAAAGAGACCCAGTACTTC
few	TRBV3-1/TRBV3-2	TRBJ1-5	NA	CASSQGAGATNQPQHF	TGTGCCAGCAGCCAAGGGGCGGGGGCTACCAATCAGCCCCAGCATTTT
NA	TRBV7-6	TRBJ1-5	NA	CASSLGPRGGNQPQHF	TGTGCCAGCAGCCTAGGGCCCCGCGGCGGCAATCAGCCCCAGCATTTT
NA	TRBV11-2	TRBJ2-5	TRBD2	CASSRTLTSGTETQYF	TGTGCCAGCAGCAGAACCCTGACTAGCGGGACAGAGACCCAGTACTTC
NA	TRBV6-1	TRBJ2-6	TRBD1	CASSAGQGFAGANVLTF	TGTGCCAGCAGTGCGGGACAGGGGTTCGCGGGGGCCAACGTCCTGACTTTC
NA	TRBV2	TRBJ1-1	TRBD1	CASSKTGGYATEAFF	TGTGCCAGCAGTAAGACAGGGGGCTATGCCACTGAAGCTTTCTTT
NA	TRBV6-2/TRBV6-3	TRBJ2-7	NA	CASSNSGYEQYF	TGTGCCAGCAGCAATAGCGGCTACGAGCAGTACTTC
NA	TRBV5-1	TRBJ1-1	TRBD1	CASSWGTGNTEAFF	TGCGCCAGCAGCTGGGGGACAGGGAACACTGAAGCTTTCTTT
NA	TRBV18	TRBJ2-5	NA	CASSPIGAGLQETQYF	TGTGCCAGCTCACCAATTGGTGCGGGTCTCCAAGAGACCCAGTACTTC
NA	TRBV6-1	TRBJ2-2	TRBD1	CASSEPIGDRGRTGELFF	TGTGCCAGCAGTGAACCAATCGGAGACAGGGGAAGAACCGGGGAGCTGTTTTTT
NA	TRBV11-3	TRBJ2-3	NA	CASSPGQPGDTQYF	TGTGCCAGCAGCCCAGGACAACCTGGAGATACGCAGTATTTT
NA	TRBV7-9	TRBJ1-2	NA	CASSLARPYGYTF	TGTGCCAGCAGCTTAGCGCGCCCGTACGGCTACACCTTC
NA	TRBV5-8	TRBJ1-1	NA	CASSLRGEAFF	TGTGCCAGCAGCTTGAGGGGTGAAGCTTTCTTT